Below are 27 T cell receptor beta chains sequenced from a single sample in a study of beta chain features in type 1 diabetes (dated by TCRdb to 2016 to 2019). The library was made by the immunoSEQ multiplex PCR assay. The entire amount of isolated RNA was reverse transcribed using the High Capacity cDNA Reverse Transcription Kit, so the sequenced TCRB transcripts were expressed ones. TCRdb holds this immuneACCESS table with in-frame rearrangements only. Some clones are missing; in checked studies, unresolved V genes explain under half, and the rest has no known cause. The table for this sample lists about 900,000 clones; under 20% of them were counted only once. The top ten clones comprise around 0.02% of the sample. The specimen was naive CD4+ T cells from blood. The cell subset or site label corresponds to: true naive CD4+ T cells. Receptors originate from a woman between 18 and 30 years old in good health.

This clone has just a few counts. The chain employs TRBV7-2 and TRBJ2-3, with 8 positions matching TRBD2. The CDR3 loop spans 17 amino acids. V was pared by 1 base and J by 4 bases, with 10 bases of the junction left unmatched. CDR1 and CDR2 from the germline V gene are SGHTA and FQGNSA. The CDR3 bases are TGTGCCAGCAGCTTAGTAGGGACTAGGTTCTTTTCAGATACGCAGTATTTT. The encoded protein is CASSLVGTRFFSDTQYF.

There are a few counts of this clone. The gene calls are TRBV7-6 and TRBJ2-5, with D perhaps TRBD2 (6 bases). The V end was cut by 11 bases, the J end by 1 base, with 14 bases between. The CDR3 runs 13 residues. CDR1 is SGHVS and CDR2 is FNYEAQ in the germline V gene. CDR3: CAPWGEAQETQYF. The CDR3 nucleotides read TGTGCCCCCTGGGGGGAGGCCCAAGAGACCCAGTACTTC.

This clone was observed once. The J gene is TRBJ2-7, the V gene TRBV7-8; perhaps TRBD2 as D (6 bases). Germline V gives CDR1 SGHVS, CDR2 FQNEAQ. Deletions cut 2 bases from V and 2 bases from J, with 16 bases between. The CDR3 length is 16 residues. CDR3 sequence reads: CASSLLLRSSAYEQYF. CDR3 DNA: TGTGCCAGCAGCTTATTGCTTCGGTCTAGCGCCTACGAGCAGTACTTC.

In its sample, this clone was seen a few times. The V and J genes are TRBV9 and TRBJ2-5; the match to TRBD2 covers 9 bases. CDR1 and CDR2 (germline): SGDLS, YYNGEE. Losses at the gene ends were 1 base for V and 5 bases for J; bases not matched to a gene: 3. CDR3 length equals 14 residues. The CDR3 here is CASSVSSGMETQYF. For the CDR3, the DNA is TGTGCCAGCAGCGTATCTAGCGGGATGGAGACCCAGTACTTC.

The chain recombines TRBV10-3 with TRBJ2-3; D uncertain. The V end lost 6 bases, the J end lost 6 bases, and 7 bases lay between the germline ends. The CDR3 spans 11 residues. Germline V gene sequence: CDR1 ENHRY, CDR2 SYGVKD. The CDR3 DNA is TGTGCCATCAGCCGTGGCGATACGCAGTATTTT. Translating gives CAISRGDTQYF.

The rearrangement joins TRBV7-2 to TRBJ2-3, with no clear D. CDR1 is SGHTA, CDR2 FQGNSA, per germline. Trimming removed 5 bases at V and 4 bases at J, with 7 bases between. The length of the CDR3 is 12 residues. CDR3 sequence: CASSRSADTQYF. The DNA for the CDR3 is TGTGCCAGCAGCCGAAGCGCAGATACGCAGTATTTT.

This clone was seen only a few times. The rearrangement links TRBV9 to TRBJ2-6; D ambiguous. Between the trimmed V and J ends, which lost 3 bases and 0 bases, there was a span of 10 bases. This CDR3 is 16 amino acids long. Per germline, CDR1 SGDLS and CDR2 YYNGEE. In DNA, the CDR3 is TGTGCCAGCAGCGCCCAGGTCGACTCTGGGGCCAACGTCCTGACTTTC. As protein: CASSAQVDSGANVLTF.

The chain recombines TRBV4-2 with TRBJ2-5; TRBD2 might be the D (5 bases). Trimming left V 4 bases short and J 5 bases short, with 23 bases between. Germline CDR1 LGHNA, CDR2 YNFKEQ. CDR3 length: 17 residues. CDR3 sequence: CASSPSGLTGGGETQYF. The CDR3 DNA reads as TGTGCCAGCAGCCCCAGCGGCCTCACCGGTGGCGGGGAGACCCAGTACTTC.

The table lists this clone with a few counts. This chain joins TRBV4-2 and TRBJ2-6; no clear D gene. This CDR3 is built from 17 residues. V lost 4 bases to trimming and J lost 0 bases, with 13 bases between them. Germline V gene data show CDR1 as LGHNA and CDR2 as YNFKEQ. CDR3 DNA: TGTGCCAGCAGCCCAGCCCGGGTCGGCTCTGGGGCCAACGTCCTGACTTTC. Protein: CASSPARVGSGANVLTF.

The V and J genes are TRBV19 and TRBJ2-3; 9 nucleotides align to TRBD2. With V trimmed by 5 bases and J by 0 bases, 6 bases remained unmatched. CDR1 and CDR2 (germline): LNHDA, SQIVND (reference sequence). CDR3 size: 16 residues. The CDR3 nucleotides read TGTGCCAGTAGTGCGCTAGCGGGGACTAGCACAGATACGCAGTATTTT. The encoded protein is CASSALAGTSTDTQYF.

This clone was recorded a few times. The V and J genes are TRBV2 and TRBJ2-4; a possible D gene is TRBD2 (6 bases). The ends were cut back, 6 bases at V and 0 bases at J, with 9 bases in the middle. The CDR3 sequence is 14 residues long. Germline-derived CDR1 and CDR2 are SNHLY and FYNNEI. The CDR3 loop reads CASREGRAKNIQYF. The CDR3 DNA reads as TGTGCCAGCAGGGAGGGGCGAGCCAAAAACATTCAGTACTTC.

This clone came up a few times. The genes are TRBV15 and TRBJ1-4; D is unresolved. This CDR3 is built from 15 residues. Germline CDR1 is LNHNV and CDR2 is YYDKDF (reference sequence). Deletions cut 3 bases from V and 0 bases from J, with 8 bases between. The CDR3 region is CATSSFRATNEKLFF. CDR3 DNA: TGTGCCACCAGCAGTTTCCGGGCAACTAATGAAAAACTGTTTTTT.

This clone was seen a handful of times. This chain connects TRBV7-2 to TRBJ1-1; D gene uncertain. This CDR3 has 14 residues. V lost 5 bases, J lost 1 base, and 11 bases lay in between. Germline CDR1 and CDR2: SGHTA and FQGNSA. CDR3 protein: CASSRRHGNTEAFF. The CDR3 DNA is TGTGCCAGCAGCCGTCGGCACGGGAACACTGAAGCTTTCTTT.

The gene calls are TRBV7-2 and TRBJ2-6; D is possibly TRBD1 (5 bases). This CDR3 has 19 amino acids. The germline gives CDR1 SGHTA, CDR2 FQGNSA. Trimming shortened V by 3 bases and J by 0 bases, and 18 bases separated the two germline ends. In DNA, the CDR3 is TGTGCCAGCAGCTTTGGACACACCAGACGTAGCTCTGGGGCCAACGTCCTGACTTTC. Translating gives CASSFGHTRRSSGANVLTF.

V is TRBV7-2 and J is TRBJ1-5, with TRBD1 as a possible D gene (5 bases). Trimming left V 2 bases short and J 9 bases short, with 14 bases between. Per the germline V gene, CDR1 is SGHTA and CDR2 is FQGNSA. This CDR3 region has 14 residues. CDR3 amino acids: CASSLFRSGLPQHF. In nucleotides, the CDR3 is TGTGCCAGCAGCTTATTCCGCTCGGGGCTGCCCCAGCATTTT.

The table lists this clone with a few counts. The V and J genes are TRBV19 and TRBJ1-1; D remains unclear. The CDR3 loop spans 15 amino acids. V was cut by 0 bases and J by 1 base, with 9 bases left in between. Looked up from germline, CDR1 is LNHDA and CDR2 is SQIVND (reference sequence). This chain's CDR3 is CASSIDYGKNTEAFF. The CDR3 DNA follows: TGTGCCAGTAGTATAGATTACGGGAAGAACACTGAAGCTTTCTTT.

The chain links TRBV6-6 to TRBJ1-4; D possibly corresponds to TRBD1 (6 bases). V lost 5 bases and J lost 6, with 13 bases in between. The CDR3 extends over 14 amino acids. Germline V gene sequence: CDR1 MNHNY, CDR2 SVGAGI (reference sequence). The CDR3 spells CASSTQGRYEKLFF. CDR3 DNA: TGTGCCAGCAGTACACAGGGCCGGTATGAAAAACTGTTTTTT.

In this sample, this clone turned up a few times. The chain links TRBV7-3 to TRBJ2-1, with 11 positions matching TRBD2. The ends lost 5 bases at V and 3 bases at J; junction bases unmatched: 9. Germline V gene sequence: CDR1 SGHTA, CDR2 FQGTGA. This CDR3 is 17 amino acids long. For the CDR3, the DNA is TGTGCCAGCAGCCCGAAAGGGACTAGCGGAAACTACAATGAGCAGTTCTTC. This translates into CASSPKGTSGNYNEQFF.

The rearrangement joins TRBV4-3 to TRBJ2-3; D is perhaps TRBD2 (6 bases). In germline, CDR1 is LGHNA, CDR2 YSLEER. CDR3 length equals 18 residues. The ends were cut back, 0 bases at V and 3 bases at J, with 19 bases in the middle. Here the CDR3 DNA reads TGCGCCAGCAGCCAAGAAGGGTACGAGACGGGAGTGACAGATACGCAGTATTTT. Its protein product is CASSQEGYETGVTDTQYF.

The chain has TRBV6-5 and TRBJ2-5; D may be TRBD1 (6 bases). The CDR3 contains 13 residues. The germline CDR1 and CDR2 sequences are MNHEY and SVGAGI. The germline V and J ends were trimmed by 8 bases and 5 bases, with 15 bases remaining between them. The CDR3 nucleotides are TGTGCCAGCGGGCGAGGCGGACAGGAGACCCAGTACTTC. This translates into CASGRGGQETQYF.

This clone occurred a few times. DNA of the CDR3: TGCGCCAGCAGCTCGACTAGACGGATCACAGATACGCAGTATTTT. This codes for CASSSTRRITDTQYF. V usage is TRBV5-1 and J usage is TRBJ2-3, with TRBD2 as a possible D gene (6 bases). CDR3 size: 15 residues. CDR1 and CDR2 from the germline V gene are SGHRS and YFSETQ. Trimming shortened V by 3 bases and J by 2 bases, and 13 bases separated the two germline ends.

This clone turned up a few times. The V gene is TRBV4-2, the J gene TRBJ2-1, with TRBD2 matching over 12 bases. From germline, CDR1 is LGHNA and CDR2 YNFKEQ. This CDR3 contains 20 residues. V gave up 0 bases and J gave up 1 base; unmatched junction bases: 10. CDR3 in amino acids: CASSQDPTSGSLTSYNEQFF. CDR3 sequence (DNA): TGTGCCAGCAGCCAAGACCCGACTAGCGGGAGCCTGACTTCCTACAATGAGCAGTTCTTC.

This clone was detected only a few times. This rearrangement joins TRBV7-2 to TRBJ2-3; 9 bases agree with TRBD2. The CDR3 consists of 15 residues. Germline V gives CDR1 SGHTA, CDR2 FQGNSA. Trimming took 1 base from V and 7 from J; bases not matched to a gene: 6. This chain's CDR3 is CASSLVPAGGYTQYF. As DNA, the CDR3 is TGTGCCAGCAGCTTAGTACCAGCGGGAGGCTATACGCAGTATTTT.

V usage is TRBV13 and J usage is TRBJ2-7; 8 nucleotides agree with TRBD1. CDR1 PRHDT and CDR2 FYEKMQ come from the germline V gene (reference sequence). This CDR3 is 14 amino acids long. Unmatched junction bases numbered 4, after V lost 4 bases and J lost 2 bases. CDR3 in amino acids: CASSSRQGTYEQYF. The DNA for the CDR3 is TGTGCCAGCAGCTCCCGACAGGGGACCTACGAGCAGTACTTC. Complete variable domain (other parts from reference TRBV13 and TRBJ2-7): AAGVIQSPRHLIKEKRETATLKCYPIPRHDTVYWYQQGPGQDPQFLISFYEKMQSDKGSIPDRFSAQQFSDYHSELNMSSLELGDSALYFCASSSRQGTYEQYFGPGTRLTVT.

Turning to this clone: Sequence at one end of the junction differs from germline and may be a read error. The sample has other DNA sequences that encode this CDR3 too. This chain joins TRBV6-1 and TRBJ2-7; 7 bases are shared with TRBD2. Per the germline V gene, CDR1 is MNHNS and CDR2 is SASEGT. CDR3 size: 14 residues. CDR3 region: CASSEDGGAYEQYF. In DNA form, the CDR3 reads TGCGCCAGCAGTGAAGATGGGGGGGCCTACGAGCAGTACTTC.

The genes are TRBV6-1 and TRBJ1-2; 8 bases match TRBD1. The CDR3 covers 15 residues. Germline V gene sequence: CDR1 MNHNS, CDR2 SASEGT. V lost 3 bases to trimming and J lost 8 bases; unmatched junction nucleotides: 11. The CDR3 bases are TGTGCCAGCAGTGACCAGGACAGGGTGAGCTTCGGCTACACCTTC. Its protein product is CASSDQDRVSFGYTF.

This clone was detected only a few times. Other DNA sequences in this specimen translate into the identical CDR3. The chain uses TRBV18 and TRBJ2-3; D unresolved. Trimming stripped 6 bases from V and 2 bases from J, with 12 bases between. Germline V gene data show CDR1 as KGHSH and CDR2 as LQKENI. CDR3 length: 14 amino acids. The CDR3 spells CASSPRLSTDTQYF. Written as DNA, the CDR3 is TGTGCCAGCTCTCCGAGGCTTTCCACAGATACGCAGTATTTT. Filled out from reference TRBV18 and TRBJ2-3, the complete variable domain reads NAGVMQNPRHLVRRRGQEARLRCSPMKGHSHVYWYRQLPEEGLKFMVYLQKENIIDESGMPKERFSAEFPKEGPSILRIQQVVRGDSAAYFCASSPRLSTDTQYFGPGTRLTVL.